Given below is one T cell receptor beta chain in context. The antigen is not known. Per germline, CDR1 GTSNPN and CDR2 SVGIG (reference sequence). Unmatched junction bases numbered 8, after V lost 0 bases and J lost 3 bases. The CDR3 consists of 15 residues. The PCR had 60 Vbeta and 13 Jbeta primers. Clones were sequenced by immunoSEQ multiplex PCR, and TCRdb holds only the in-frame ones, with some missing. The sample shows about 130,000 clones, just under 90% of them seen only once. The sample comes from a study of cytomegalovirus exposure and HLA in healthy donors. The study, taken as a whole, reports: In vitro, a few CMV-associated chains proved specific for CMV antigens.

The sequencing input was PBMCs. The receptor was derived from a woman in her 30s in good health and CMV-seronegative. V gene TRBV30 combines with J gene TRBJ2-7; 7 bases agree with TRBD2. CDR3 DNA: TGTGCCTGGAGTGTCGGGGGGAGTGGTCACTACGAGCAGTACTTC. This sequence encodes CAWSVGGSGHYEQYF.